This TCR beta chain was captured in a study of T-cell reconstitution after alpha-beta-depleted transplantation in children. Notes on the study in general: Day-60 TCRbeta diversity that was high in some patients was derived from surviving recipient T cells and thymic progenitors. Reported findings indicate that, about two months after transplant, alpha-beta T cells came from several hundred expanded clones, which were derived from non-depleted graft cells. Newly produced T cells mostly accounted for T-cell counts and diversity one year post-transplant.

Unique molecular identifiers were incorporated into the prepared TCRbeta library. TCRdb used MiXCR to reprocess the PCR reads, holding one entry per CDR3 protein. This table holds some 840,000 distinct CDR3 sequences, roughly 16% found once. This clonotype appeared a few times. The antigen remains undetermined. This receptor was taken from a male patient under 18 who had a stem cell transplant for acute lymphoblastic leukemia, so the T cells may come from the graft donor. This specimen was PBMCs, mostly from graft donor cells, taken 360 days after TCRalphabeta/CD19-depleted stem cell transplant.

CDR3: CASSVKPTLPYEQYF. CDR3 bases: TGTGCCAGCAGCGTAAAACCGACCCTCCCCTACGAGCAGTACTTC. The gene calls are TRBV9 and TRBJ2-7; D unresolved. The CDR3 is 15 amino acids. The V end was cut by 1 base, the J end by 2 bases, with 13 bases between. In germline, CDR1 is SGDLS, CDR2 YYNGEE.